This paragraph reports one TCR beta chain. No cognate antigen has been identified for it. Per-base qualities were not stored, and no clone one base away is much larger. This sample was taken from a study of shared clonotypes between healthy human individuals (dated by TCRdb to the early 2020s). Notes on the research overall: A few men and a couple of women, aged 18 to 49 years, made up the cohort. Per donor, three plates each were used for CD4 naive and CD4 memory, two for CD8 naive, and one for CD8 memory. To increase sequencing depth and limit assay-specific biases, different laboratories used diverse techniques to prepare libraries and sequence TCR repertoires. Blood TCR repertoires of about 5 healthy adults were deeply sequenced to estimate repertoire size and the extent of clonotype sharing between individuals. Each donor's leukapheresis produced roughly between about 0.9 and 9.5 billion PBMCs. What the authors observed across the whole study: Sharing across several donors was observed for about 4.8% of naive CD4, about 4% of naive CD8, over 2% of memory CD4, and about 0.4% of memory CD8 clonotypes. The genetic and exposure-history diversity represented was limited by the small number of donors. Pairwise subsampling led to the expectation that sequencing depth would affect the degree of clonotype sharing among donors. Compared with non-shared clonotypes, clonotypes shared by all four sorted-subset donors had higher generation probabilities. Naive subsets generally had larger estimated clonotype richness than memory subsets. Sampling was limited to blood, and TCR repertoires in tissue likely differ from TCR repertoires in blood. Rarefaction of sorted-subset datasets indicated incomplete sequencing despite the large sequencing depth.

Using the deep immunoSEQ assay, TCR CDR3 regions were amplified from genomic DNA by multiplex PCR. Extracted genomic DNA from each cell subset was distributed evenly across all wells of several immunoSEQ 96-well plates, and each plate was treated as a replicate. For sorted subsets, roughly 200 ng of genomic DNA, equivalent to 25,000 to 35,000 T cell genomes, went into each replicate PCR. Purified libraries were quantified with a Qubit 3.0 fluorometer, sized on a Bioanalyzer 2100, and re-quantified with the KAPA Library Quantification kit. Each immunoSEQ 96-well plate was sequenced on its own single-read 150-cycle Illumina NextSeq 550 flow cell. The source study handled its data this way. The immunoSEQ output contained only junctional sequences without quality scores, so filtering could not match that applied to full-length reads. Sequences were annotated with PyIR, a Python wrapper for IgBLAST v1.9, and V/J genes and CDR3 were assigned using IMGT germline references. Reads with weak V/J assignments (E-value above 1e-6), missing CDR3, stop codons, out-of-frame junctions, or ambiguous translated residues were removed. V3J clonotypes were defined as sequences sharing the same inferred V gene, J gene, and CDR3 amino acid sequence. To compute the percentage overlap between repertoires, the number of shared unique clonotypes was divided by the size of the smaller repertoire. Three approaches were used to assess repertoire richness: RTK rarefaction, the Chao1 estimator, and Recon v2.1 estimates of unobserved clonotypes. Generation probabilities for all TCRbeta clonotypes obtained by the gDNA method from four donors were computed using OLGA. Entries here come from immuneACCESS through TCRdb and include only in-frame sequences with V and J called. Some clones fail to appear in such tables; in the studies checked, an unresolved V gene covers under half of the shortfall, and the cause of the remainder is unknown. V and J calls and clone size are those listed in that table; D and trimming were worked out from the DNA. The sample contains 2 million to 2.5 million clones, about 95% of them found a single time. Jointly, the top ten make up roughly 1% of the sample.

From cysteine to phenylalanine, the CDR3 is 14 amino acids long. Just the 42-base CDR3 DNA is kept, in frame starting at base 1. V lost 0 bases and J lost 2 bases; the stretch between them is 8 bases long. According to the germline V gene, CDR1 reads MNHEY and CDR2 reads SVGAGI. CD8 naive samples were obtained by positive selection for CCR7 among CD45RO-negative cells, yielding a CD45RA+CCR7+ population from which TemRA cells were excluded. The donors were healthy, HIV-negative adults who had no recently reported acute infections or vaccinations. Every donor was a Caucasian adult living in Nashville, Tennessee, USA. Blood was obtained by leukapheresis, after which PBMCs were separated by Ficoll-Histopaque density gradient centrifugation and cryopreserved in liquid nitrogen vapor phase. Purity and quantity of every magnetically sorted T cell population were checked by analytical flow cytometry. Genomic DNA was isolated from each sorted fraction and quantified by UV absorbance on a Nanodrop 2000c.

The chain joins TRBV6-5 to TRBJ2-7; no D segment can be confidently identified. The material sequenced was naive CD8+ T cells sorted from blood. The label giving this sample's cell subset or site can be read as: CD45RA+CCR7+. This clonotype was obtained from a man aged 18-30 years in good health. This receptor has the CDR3 CASSYSSAAYEQYF. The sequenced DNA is TGTGCCAGCAGTTACTCTTCCGCCGCCTACGAGCAGTACTTC.